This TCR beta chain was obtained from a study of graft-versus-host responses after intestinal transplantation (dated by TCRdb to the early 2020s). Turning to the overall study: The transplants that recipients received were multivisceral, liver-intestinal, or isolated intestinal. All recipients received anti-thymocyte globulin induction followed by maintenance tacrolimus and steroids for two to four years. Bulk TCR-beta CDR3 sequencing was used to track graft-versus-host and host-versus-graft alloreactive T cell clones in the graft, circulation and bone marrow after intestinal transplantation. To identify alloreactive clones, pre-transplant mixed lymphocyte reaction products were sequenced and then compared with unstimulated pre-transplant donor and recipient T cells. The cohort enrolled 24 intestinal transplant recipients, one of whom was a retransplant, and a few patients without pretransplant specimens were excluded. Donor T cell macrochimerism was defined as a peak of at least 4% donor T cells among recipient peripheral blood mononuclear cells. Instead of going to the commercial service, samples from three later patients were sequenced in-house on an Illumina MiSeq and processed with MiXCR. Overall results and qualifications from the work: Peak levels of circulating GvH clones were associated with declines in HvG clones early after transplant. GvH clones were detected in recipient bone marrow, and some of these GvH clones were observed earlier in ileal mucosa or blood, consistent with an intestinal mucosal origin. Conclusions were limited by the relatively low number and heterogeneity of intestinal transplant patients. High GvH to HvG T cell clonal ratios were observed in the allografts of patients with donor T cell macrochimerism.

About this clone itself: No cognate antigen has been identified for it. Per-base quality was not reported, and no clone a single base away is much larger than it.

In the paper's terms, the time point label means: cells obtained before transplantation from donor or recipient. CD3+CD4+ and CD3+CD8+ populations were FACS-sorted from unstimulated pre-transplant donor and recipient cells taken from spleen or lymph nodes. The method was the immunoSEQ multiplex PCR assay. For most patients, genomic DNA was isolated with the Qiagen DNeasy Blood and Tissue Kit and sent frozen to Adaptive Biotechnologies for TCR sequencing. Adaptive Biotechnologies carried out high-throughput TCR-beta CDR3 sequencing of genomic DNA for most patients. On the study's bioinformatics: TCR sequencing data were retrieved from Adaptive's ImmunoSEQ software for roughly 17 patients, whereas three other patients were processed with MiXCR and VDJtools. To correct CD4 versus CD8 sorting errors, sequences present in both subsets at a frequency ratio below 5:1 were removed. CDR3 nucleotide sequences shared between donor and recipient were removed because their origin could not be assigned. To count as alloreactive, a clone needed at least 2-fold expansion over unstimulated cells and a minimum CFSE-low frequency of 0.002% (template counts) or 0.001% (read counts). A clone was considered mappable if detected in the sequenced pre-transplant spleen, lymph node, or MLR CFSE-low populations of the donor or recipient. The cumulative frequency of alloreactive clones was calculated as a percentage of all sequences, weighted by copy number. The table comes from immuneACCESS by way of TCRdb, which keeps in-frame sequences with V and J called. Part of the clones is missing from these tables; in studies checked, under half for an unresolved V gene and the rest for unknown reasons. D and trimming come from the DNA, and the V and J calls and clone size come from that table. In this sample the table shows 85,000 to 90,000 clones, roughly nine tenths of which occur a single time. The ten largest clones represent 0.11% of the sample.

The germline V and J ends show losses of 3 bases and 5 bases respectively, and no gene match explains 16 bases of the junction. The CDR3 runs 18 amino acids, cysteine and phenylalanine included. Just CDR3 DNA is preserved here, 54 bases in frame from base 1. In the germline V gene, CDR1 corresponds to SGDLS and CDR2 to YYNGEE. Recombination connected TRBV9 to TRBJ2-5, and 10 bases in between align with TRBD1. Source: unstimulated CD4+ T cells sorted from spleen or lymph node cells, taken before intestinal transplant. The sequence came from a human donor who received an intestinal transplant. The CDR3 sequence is CASSATLRTGGGSETQYF. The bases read TGTGCCAGCAGCGCGACTCTAAGGACAGGGGGTGGATCGGAGACCCAGTACTTC.